This TCR beta chain was observed in a study of early T cells in non-severe SARS-CoV-2 infection. Individual cDNA molecules carried attached unique molecular identifiers. TCRdb recomputed calls from the 5' RACE reads with MiXCR, one row per CDR3 protein. The table has about 44,000 distinct CDR3 sequences, 10% to 15% seen once. Unmatched junction bases numbered 7, after V lost 6 bases and J lost 1 base. The CDR3 has 15 residues. The TCR comes from an adult who was a healthcare worker with PCR-confirmed SARS-CoV-2 infection or an uninfected control (not recorded which). Input material: whole blood. The chain links TRBV12-3 or TRBV12-4 to TRBJ2-3; TRBD1 agrees at 7 bases. Here the CDR3 reads CASSGNRGGTDTQYF. Written as DNA, the CDR3 is TGTGCCAGCAGCGGCAACAGGGGTGGCACAGATACGCAGTATTTT.